The sequence of this T cell receptor (beta chain) was determined in a study of T cells expressing NK-cell markers. Turning to the study itself: Researchers got TCR beta repertoires out of sorted CD3+CD56+NKG2C+, CD3+CD56+NKG2C- and CD3+CD56-NKG2C+ T cells. In the group of eight sequenced donors, seven were HCMV-seropositive and one was seronegative. Findings of the study overall: Of CD8+ T cells, about 1.0-8% belonged to dominant NKG2C+ clonotypes in roughly 6 donors. For four donors, these clonotypes were likewise the leading ones in the CD3+CD56-NKG2C+ fraction.

In the case of this clonotype: What it binds is not known.

TCRdb reprocessed the 5' RACE reads, keeping one entry per CDR3 protein, no DNA. Here the sample table reports 500,000 to 700,000 distinct CDR3 sequences. The CDR3 contains 15 residues. Germline assignment: CDR1 LGHDT and CDR2 YNNKEL (reference sequence). This chain links TRBV3-1 with TRBJ2-1. Sequencing used blood T cells: a sorted CD56 or NKG2C T cell subset, CD4+ or CD8+ T cells, or bulk PBMC T cells (not recorded which). The clonotype originates from a young man in good health. CDR3 sequence: CASSQERLLHNEQFF.